The 31 T cell receptor beta chains listed next were all sequenced from one sample in a study of T cell repertoires in cytomegalovirus infection. TCRdb recomputed calls from the reads with MiXCR, one row per CDR3 protein. The sample records 450,000 to 550,000 distinct CDR3 sequences, approximately 15% being singletons. Sequencing was performed on CD8+ T cells from PBMCs. These receptors were obtained from a human donor in good health (CMV status not recorded). Some clones in this sample may be carry-over from other donors' samples.

CDR3 in amino acids: CASSWGGLSYEQYF. CDR3 DNA sequence: TGTGCCAGCAGCTGGGGGGGGCTGTCCTACGAGCAGTACTTC. The chain recombines TRBV11-1 with TRBJ2-7; tentatively, D is TRBD2 (7 bases). V dropped 4 bases and J dropped 1 base, with 11 bases sitting between them. Per the germline V gene, CDR1 is SGHAT and CDR2 is FQDESV (reference sequence). The CDR3 is 14 amino acids.

In this sample, this clonotype turned up many times. The V and J genes are TRBV7-2 and TRBJ1-4; possibly TRBD1 for D (5 bases). CDR1 and CDR2 from the germline V gene are SGHTA and FQGNSA. The length of the CDR3 is 17 residues. V was pared by 3 bases and J by 6 bases, with 20 bases between. CDR3 loop: CASSLHLGAPGDEKLFF. CDR3 nucleotides: TGTGCCAGCAGCTTGCACCTTGGGGCCCCCGGGGATGAAAAACTGTTTTTT.

This chain joins TRBV19 and TRBJ2-1; 7 nucleotides agree with TRBD2. This CDR3 has 16 amino acids. V trimming: 7 bases; J trimming: 7 bases; junction bases outside the gene matches: 16. Germline-derived CDR1 and CDR2 are LNHDA and SQIVND (reference sequence). Here the CDR3 reads CASTLAGVGGRNEQFF. The CDR3 bases are TGTGCCAGTACCCTCGCGGGGGTCGGGGGGAGGAATGAGCAGTTCTTC.

This chain uses TRBV9 with TRBJ1-5; no clear D. There are 14 residues in the CDR3. CDR1 SGDLS and CDR2 YYNGEE come from the germline V gene. V lost 4 bases and J 3 bases, leaving 11 bases between the germline ends. CDR3 bases: TGTGCCAGCAGCCCCGAGAGCCACAATCAGCCCCAGCATTTT. Translated: CASSPESHNQPQHF.

There are many counts of this clonotype. The chain employs TRBV7-6 and TRBJ2-1; D not certain. The CDR3 is 13 residues long. V lost 0 bases and J lost 7, with 7 bases in between. In germline, CDR1 is SGHVS, CDR2 FNYEAQ. The CDR3, as DNA: TGTGCCAGCAGCTTAGCGACGGGTAATGAGCAGTTCTTC. It is translated as CASSLATGNEQFF. Supplemented by reference TRBV7-6 and TRBJ2-1, the full variable domain reads GAGVSQSPRYKVTKRGQDVALRCDPISGHVSLYWYRQALGQGPEFLTYFNYEAQQDKSGLPNDRFSAERPEGSISTLTIQRTEQRDSAMYRCASSLATGNEQFFGPGTRLTVL.

This clonotype showed up many times. V usage is TRBV7-9 and J usage is TRBJ1-2; unclear D gene. The CDR3 sequence is 13 residues long. The V gene's germline CDR1 is SEHNR and CDR2 FQNEAQ (reference sequence). Trimming pared 5 bases from V and 1 base from J, leaving 8 bases between. The CDR3 sequence: CASSRESNYGYTF. The CDR3 DNA sequence: TGTGCCAGCAGCCGAGAGAGTAACTATGGCTACACCTTC.

This clonotype showed up just once. The chain combines TRBV10-2 with TRBJ1-1, with TRBD1 identical over 8 bases. The CDR3 is 16 amino acids. Trimming removed 3 bases from V and 1 base from J; junction bases left unmatched: 7. CDR1 is WSHSY and CDR2 is SAAADI in the germline V gene. The CDR3 region is CASSDIPGGGNTEAFF. The CDR3 coding sequence is TGCGCCAGCAGTGATATTCCAGGGGGCGGGAACACTGAAGCTTTCTTT.

This sequence joins TRBV28 and TRBJ2-1, with 9 bases that match TRBD2. J gave up 2 bases and V 5 bases, and 7 bases lay outside the gene matches. The V gene's germline CDR1 is MDHEN and CDR2 SYDVKM. The CDR3 has 16 residues. The CDR3 region is CASSGVSGRTYNEQFF. The CDR3 DNA follows: TGTGCCAGCAGTGGCGTCAGCGGGAGGACCTACAATGAGCAGTTCTTC.

This clonotype showed up just once. A read error is possible here, since a much larger clone lies one base away. This CDR3 fails to terminate in the conserved phenylalanine or tryptophan, so it likely reflects a read error. V gene TRBV7-6 combines with J gene TRBJ2-7; 8 nucleotides agree with TRBD1. The CDR3 spans 16 residues. Per the germline V gene, CDR1 is SGHVS and CDR2 is FNYEAQ. V gave up 4 bases and J gave up 0 bases; unmatched junction bases: 8. The chain's CDR3 is CASSSKQGVSSYEQYL. The DNA for the CDR3 is TGTGCCAGCAGCTCAAAACAGGGGGTCAGCTCCTACGAGCAGTACTTA.

The chain uses TRBV12-3 or TRBV12-4 and TRBJ2-7, with 7 bases lining up with TRBD2. The V and J ends lost 0 bases and 3 bases, in that order; junction bases with no gene match: 5. The CDR3 covers 15 residues. The CDR3 loop is CASSLAGGSYYEQYF. CDR3 DNA sequence: TGTGCCAGCAGTTTAGCGGGAGGGTCTTACTACGAGCAGTACTTC.

Many counts were recorded for this clonotype. The rearrangement uses TRBV27 and TRBJ2-2, with TRBD2 identical over 12 bases. V was clipped by 6 bases and J by 5 bases; unmatched bases: 1. The CDR3 is 14 amino acids. Germline V CDR1 and CDR2: MNHEY, SMNVEV (reference sequence). The CDR3: CASRLAGGTGELFF. CDR3 nucleotides: TGTGCCAGCAGACTAGCGGGAGGAACCGGGGAGCTGTTTTTT.

This clonotype has only a few counts. V usage is TRBV7-9 and J usage is TRBJ2-7; the match to TRBD1 covers 10 bases. V lost 4 bases and J lost 3; bases outside the gene matches: 6. CDR3 size: 15 residues. Germline loops: CDR1 SEHNR, CDR2 FQNEAQ (reference sequence). CDR3: CASSSGDRGGYEQYF. CDR3 in DNA: TGTGCCAGCAGCTCAGGGGACAGGGGCGGCTACGAGCAGTACTTC.

The sample holds many counts of this clonotype. The V gene is TRBV6-5, the J gene TRBJ1-6; tentatively, D is TRBD1 (6 bases). The V and J ends lost 0 bases and 10 bases respectively, with 13 bases between them. Per the germline V gene, CDR1 is MNHEY and CDR2 is SVGAGI. The CDR3 is 15 residues long. The CDR3 region is CASSYSGGLRSPLHF. The CDR3 DNA sequence: TGTGCCAGCAGTTACTCTGGGGGCTTACGGTCACCCCTCCACTTT.

A word on this clonotype: An end of the junction differs from the germline gene, which may be a read error. This rearrangement joins TRBV2 to TRBJ1-4; TRBD1 is a possible D gene (6 bases). The CDR3 consists of 18 residues. CDR1 and CDR2 from the germline V gene are SNHLY and FYNNEI. CDR3 in amino acids: CASSDGQFPSSPKEKLFF. CDR3 nucleotides: TGTGCCAGCAGCGATGGACAGTTCCCGTCCTCTCCTAAGGAAAAACTGTTTTTT.

The rearrangement links TRBV6-6 to TRBJ1-1; possible D gene TRBD1, 6 bases. V lost 2 bases and J lost 1, with 11 bases in between. CDR3 size: 15 residues. Germline loops: CDR1 MNHNY, CDR2 SVGAGI (reference sequence). The CDR3 is CASSYGDNGNTEAFF. In nucleotides, the CDR3 is TGTGCCAGCAGTTACGGGGACAACGGGAACACTGAAGCTTTCTTT.

This clonotype was detected many times. This chain connects TRBV12-3 or TRBV12-4 to TRBJ2-1, with D possibly being TRBD2 (5 bases). There are 15 residues in the CDR3. V was cut by 4 bases and J by 5 bases, with 15 bases left in between. DNA for the CDR3: TGTGCCAGCAGTTACGGACTTTCTGTAGACAATGAGCAGTTCTTC. Protein: CASSYGLSVDNEQFF.

This clonotype came up many times. This rearrangement joins TRBV12-5 to TRBJ2-3; D possibly matches TRBD1 or TRBD2 (5 bases each). From germline, CDR1 is LGHNT and CDR2 FRNRAP. The CDR3 sequence is 14 residues long. V was clipped by 6 bases and J by 1 base, with 11 bases between them. CDR3 DNA: TGTGCTAGTGGGTCGCAGGGACGCACAGATACGCAGTATTTT. Protein product: CASGSQGRTDTQYF.

At least ten counts were recorded for this clonotype. J is TRBJ2-7 and V is TRBV7-9, with D possibly matching TRBD1 (6 bases). Germline assignment: CDR1 SEHNR and CDR2 FQNEAQ (reference sequence). V lost 4 bases to trimming and J lost 1 base, with 14 bases between them. The CDR3 extends over 15 amino acids. This chain's CDR3 is CASSSRDRFSYEQYF. The DNA for the CDR3 is TGTGCCAGCAGCTCACGAGACAGGTTTTCCTACGAGCAGTACTTC.

The rearrangement links TRBV6-1 to TRBJ2-1; 7 bases are a match to TRBD2. Trimming at V came to 4 bases and at J to 3 bases, leaving 3 bases not matched to a gene. Germline V gene lookup returns CDR1 MNHNS and CDR2 SASEGT. The CDR3 is 14 residues long. CDR3 sequence reads: CASSGRTSYNEQFF. The CDR3 region has the DNA TGTGCCAGCAGTGGCCGGACTAGCTACAATGAGCAGTTCTTC.

The CDR3 here is CASSPYSSDQETQYF. CDR3 bases: TGCGCCAGCAGCCCCTATTCTAGCGACCAAGAGACCCAGTACTTC. V usage is TRBV4-1 and J usage is TRBJ2-5; TRBD2 might be the D (6 bases). The CDR3 covers 15 residues. Between the trimmed V and J ends, which lost 4 bases and 0 bases, there was a span of 12 bases. Per the germline V gene, CDR1 is MGHRA and CDR2 is YSYEKL.

This clonotype came up once. A read error may explain this, as a much larger clone is one base away. The V call is TRBV6-1, the J call TRBJ2-1, with 7 nucleotides matching TRBD1. CDR1 and CDR2 from the germline V gene are MNHNS and SASEGT. Trimming at V came to 7 bases and at J to 7 bases, leaving 10 bases not matched to a gene. The CDR3 spans 14 residues. CDR3 sequence: CASKQGPGMNEQFF. The CDR3 region has the DNA TGTGCCAGCAAACAGGGGCCCGGGATGAATGAGCAGTTCTTC.

About this clonotype: This may be a read error: a much more frequent sequence differs by one nucleotide. V and J are TRBV7-4 and TRBJ1-2; 10 bases are shared with TRBD1. Germline CDR1 reads SGHVT; CDR2 reads SQSDAQ. V shed 5 bases, J shed 4 bases, and the junction held 7 bases outside the gene matches. CDR3 length: 15 residues. The CDR3 coding sequence is TGTGCCAGCAGCCTGGACAGGGGGTCTGGCTATGGCTACACCTTC. Protein product: CASSLDRGSGYGYTF.

The CDR3 DNA is TGTGCCAGCAGTTATCTAAGGGGGGCAATTCCTGAAGCTTTCTTT. Protein sequence: CASSYLRGAIPEAFF. The rearrangement joins TRBV28 to TRBJ1-1, with a weak D call TRBD1 (6 bases). Per germline, CDR1 MDHEN and CDR2 SYDVKM. This CDR3 contains 15 residues. V lost 4 bases to trimming and J lost 6 bases, with 18 bases between them.

The chain carries TRBV13 and TRBJ2-5, with 8 bases that match TRBD2. V lost 10 bases and J lost 3; bases outside the gene matches: 7. In germline, CDR1 is PRHDT, CDR2 FYEKMQ (reference sequence). CDR3 length: 13 amino acids. CDR3 coding DNA: TGTGCCACCAAGACTAGCGCGGAAGAGACCCAGTACTTC. It yields the protein CATKTSAEETQYF. Together with reference TRBV13 and TRBJ2-5, the CDR3 gives the full variable domain: AAGVIQSPRHLIKEKRETATLKCYPIPRHDTVYWYQQGPGQDPQFLISFYEKMQSDKGSIPDRFSAQQFSDYHSELNMSSLELGDSALYFCATKTSAEETQYFGPGTRLLVL.

In this sample, this clonotype turned up many times. The gene calls are TRBV27 and TRBJ2-7; possible D gene TRBD1, 6 bases. Germline loops: CDR1 MNHEY, CDR2 SMNVEV (reference sequence). Trimming took off 2 bases at V and 3 bases at J, with 14 bases between the two ends. CDR3 length equals 15 residues. The CDR3 spells CASSLGLRTVYEQYF. CDR3 bases: TGTGCCAGCAGTTTAGGGCTCAGGACAGTCTACGAGCAGTACTTC.

V and J are TRBV5-8 and TRBJ2-7, with 10 bases matching TRBD2. Germline V gene sequence: CDR1 SGHTS, CDR2 YDEGEE. Germline trimming cut 3 bases from V and 0 bases from J; bases unmatched to any gene: 6. The CDR3 contains 16 residues. In nucleotides, the CDR3 is TGTGCCAGCAGCTACCGACTAGCGGGCGACTCCTACGAGCAGTACTTC. Its protein product is CASSYRLAGDSYEQYF.

The chain has TRBV27 and TRBJ2-7; D perhaps matches TRBD2 (5 bases). The germline V and J ends were trimmed by 10 bases and 4 bases, with 17 bases remaining between them. Germline V gene lookup returns CDR1 MNHEY and CDR2 SMNVEV (reference sequence). The CDR3 totals 13 residues. The CDR3 is CATAPGAGYEQYF. DNA of the CDR3: TGTGCCACGGCGCCAGGCGCGGGTTACGAGCAGTACTTC.

The chain employs TRBV12-3 or TRBV12-4 and TRBJ1-2; no reliable D call. This CDR3 has 14 residues. V was shortened by 1 base and J by 4 bases, with 10 bases between the two germline ends. The CDR3 coding sequence is TGTGCCAGCAGTTTAGGTCCAGATCCCTATGGCTACACCTTC. Amino acid sequence: CASSLGPDPYGYTF.

This clonotype was counted many times. The V call is TRBV4-1, the J call TRBJ1-2, with D perhaps matching TRBD1 (6 bases). The CDR3 has 16 amino acids. CDR1 is MGHRA and CDR2 is YSYEKL in the germline V gene. Between the trimmed V and J ends, which lost 0 bases and 4 bases, there was a span of 15 bases. CDR3 bases: TGCGCCAGCAGCCAAGATGGACAGACGCGGGTCTATGGCTACACCTTC. Protein product: CASSQDGQTRVYGYTF.

This chain connects TRBV28 to TRBJ2-7, with TRBD2 as a possible D gene (6 bases). V was pared by 6 bases and J by 2 bases, with 14 bases between. The CDR3 loop spans 14 amino acids. Germline CDR1 and CDR2: MDHEN and SYDVKM. The CDR3 spells CASSKSSVAYEQYF. CDR3 DNA: TGTGCCAGCAGCAAGTCTAGCGTGGCCTACGAGCAGTACTTC.

The sample holds many counts of this clonotype. The chain's CDR3 is CASSLVSGLENTIYF. CDR3 coding DNA: TGTGCCAGCAGCTTAGTGTCGGGGTTAGAAAACACCATATATTTT. V gene TRBV11-2 combines with J gene TRBJ1-3; D call uncertain. The CDR3 runs 15 residues. Trimming left V 1 base short and J 6 bases short, with 13 bases between. The germline gives CDR1 SGHAT, CDR2 FQNNGV. The full variable domain, in which reference TRBV11-2 and TRBJ1-3 provide the parts outside the CDR3, is EAGVAQSPRYKIIEKRQSVAFWCNPISGHATLYWYQQILGQGPKLLIQFQNNGVVDDSQLPKDRFSAERLKGVDSTLKIQPAKLEDSAVYLCASSLVSGLENTIYFGEGSWLTVV.